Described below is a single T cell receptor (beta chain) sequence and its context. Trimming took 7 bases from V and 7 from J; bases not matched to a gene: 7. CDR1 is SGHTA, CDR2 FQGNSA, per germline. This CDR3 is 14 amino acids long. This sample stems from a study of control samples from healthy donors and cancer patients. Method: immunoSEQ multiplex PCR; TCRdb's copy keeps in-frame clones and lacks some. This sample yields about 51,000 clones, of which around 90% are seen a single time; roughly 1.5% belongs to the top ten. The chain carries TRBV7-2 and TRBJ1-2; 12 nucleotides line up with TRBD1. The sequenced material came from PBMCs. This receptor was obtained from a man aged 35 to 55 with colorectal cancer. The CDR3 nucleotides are TGTGCCAGCAAACAGGGACAGGGGGCAATTGGCTACACCTTC. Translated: CASKQGQGAIGYTF.